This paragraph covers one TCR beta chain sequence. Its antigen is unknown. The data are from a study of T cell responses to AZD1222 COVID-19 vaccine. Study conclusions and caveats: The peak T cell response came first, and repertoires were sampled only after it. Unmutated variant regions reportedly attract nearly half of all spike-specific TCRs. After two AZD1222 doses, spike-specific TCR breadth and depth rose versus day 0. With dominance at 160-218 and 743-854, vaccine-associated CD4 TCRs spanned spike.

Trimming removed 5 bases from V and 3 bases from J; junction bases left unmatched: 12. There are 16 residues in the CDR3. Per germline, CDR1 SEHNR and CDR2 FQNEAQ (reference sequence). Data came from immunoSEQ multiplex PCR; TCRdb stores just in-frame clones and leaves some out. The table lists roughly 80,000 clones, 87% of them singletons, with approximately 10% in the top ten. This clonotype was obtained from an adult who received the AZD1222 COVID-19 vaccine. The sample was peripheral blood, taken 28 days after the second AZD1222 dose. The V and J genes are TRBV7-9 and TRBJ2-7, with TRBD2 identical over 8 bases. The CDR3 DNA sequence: TGTGCCAGCAGCCCCCCGAGTCGGGGGGGGATCTACGAGCAGTACTTC. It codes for CASSPPSRGGIYEQYF.